The present T cell receptor beta chain was sequenced within a study of T cell responses to AZD1222 COVID-19 vaccine. Study-level points and caveats: Repertoires in all cases were sampled only once the peak T cell response had passed. A mostly white British donor set with more females was recruited, and clonal diversity was possibly underestimated. Spike-specific TCR breadth and depth both grew after two AZD1222 doses. Reportedly, nearly half of unique spike TCRs recognized epitopes outside B.1.351/B.1.1.7 mutations.

As for this clone: Antigen: not known.

Repertoires were generated with immunoSEQ multiplex PCR, while TCRdb's copy carries only in-frame clones and drops some. The table lists around 120,000 clones, 80% to 90% of them singletons. Sequenced material: peripheral blood, taken on day 0 of MenACWY control vaccination. The receptor was isolated from an adult in good health.

CDR3 region: CASSPNRDNSPLHF. CDR3 sequence (DNA): TGTGCCAGCTCACCAAACAGGGATAATTCACCCCTCCACTTT. This sequence joins TRBV18 and TRBJ1-6; a possible D gene is TRBD1 (6 bases). Germline V lookup: CDR1 KGHSH, CDR2 LQKENI. CDR3 length equals 14 residues. V was pared by 2 bases and J by 5 bases, with 7 bases between.